The next 6 T cell receptor beta chains were all read from a single sample in a study of T cells after yellow fever vaccination. TCRdb re-called the 5' RACE reads with MiXCR, one entry per CDR3 protein. Counted here are about 340,000 distinct CDR3 sequences, around 3.9% occurring once; the ten biggest clones make up 24%. The input for sequencing was PBMCs, taken 5 days after the yellow fever booster vaccination. These receptors were obtained from a man aged 18-30 years who received the YFV17D yellow fever vaccine.

This rearrangement joins TRBV6-4 to TRBJ2-1; 9 positions agree with TRBD2. From germline, CDR1 is MRHNA and CDR2 SNTAGT. J gave up 6 bases and V 6 bases, and 9 bases lay outside the gene matches. The CDR3 runs to 15 residues. CDR3 region: CASSLTSGRTNEQFF. CDR3 in DNA: TGTGCCAGCAGCCTTACTAGCGGGCGAACCAATGAGCAGTTCTTC.

The chain carries TRBV7-9 and TRBJ2-3; D not certain. The V and J ends lost 6 bases and 6 bases respectively, with 7 bases between them. Per the germline V gene, CDR1 is SEHNR and CDR2 is FQNEAQ (reference sequence). This CDR3 comprises 11 residues. CDR3 bases: TGTGCCAGCAGGCCCCGGGATACGCAGTATTTT. Amino acids: CASRPRDTQYF.

This chain uses TRBV5-1 with TRBJ2-6; no definite D call. The CDR3 is made up of 15 amino acids. V dropped 0 bases and J dropped 4 bases, with 8 bases sitting between them. The germline V gene encodes CDR1 SGHRS and CDR2 YFSETQ. This CDR3 reads CASSLVGAGANVLTF. Written as DNA, the CDR3 is TGCGCCAGCAGCTTGGTAGGAGCCGGGGCCAACGTCCTGACTTTC.

The chain uses TRBV20-1 and TRBJ2-1; D is uncertain. Trimming removed 0 bases at V and 7 bases at J, with 16 bases between. Germline loops: CDR1 DFQATT, CDR2 SNEGSKA (reference sequence). The CDR3 has 15 amino acids. The CDR3 sequence is CSARDATNFGNEQFF. CDR3 DNA: TGCAGTGCTAGAGATGCCACAAACTTCGGGAATGAGCAGTTCTTC.

This clonotype was seen ten or more times. The gene calls are TRBV29-1 and TRBJ2-1; D perhaps matches TRBD2 (6 bases). Per the germline V gene, CDR1 is SQVTM and CDR2 is ANQGSEA. This CDR3 is built from 14 residues. V was trimmed by 1 base and J by 9 bases, leaving 16 bases between them. CDR3 protein: CSVEVGSRRGEQFF. The DNA for the CDR3 is TGCAGCGTTGAAGTCGGTAGTAGGAGGGGTGAGCAGTTCTTC.

This clonotype was counted a few times. This rearrangement joins TRBV18 to TRBJ2-7; tentatively, D is TRBD1 (6 bases). Trimming shortened V by 6 bases and J by 5 bases, and 23 bases separated the two germline ends. The CDR3 spans 16 residues. CDR1 is KGHSH, CDR2 LQKENI, per germline. In DNA, the CDR3 is TGTGCCAGCTCCCAGAGTTCAGGGGAACCTTTGCACGAGCAGTACGTC. This codes for CASSQSSGEPLHEQYV.